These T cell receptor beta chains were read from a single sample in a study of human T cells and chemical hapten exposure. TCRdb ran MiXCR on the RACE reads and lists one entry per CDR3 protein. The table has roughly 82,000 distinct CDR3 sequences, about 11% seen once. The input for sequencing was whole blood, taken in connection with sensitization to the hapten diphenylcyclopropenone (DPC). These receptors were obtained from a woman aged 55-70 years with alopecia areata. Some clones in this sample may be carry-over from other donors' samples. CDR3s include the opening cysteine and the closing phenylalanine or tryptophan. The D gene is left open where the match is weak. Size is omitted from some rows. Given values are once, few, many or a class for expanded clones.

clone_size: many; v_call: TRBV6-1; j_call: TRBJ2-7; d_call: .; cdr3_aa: CASSPPLKTGTYEQYF; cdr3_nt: TGTGCCAGCAGCCCCCCGCTGAAGACTGGTACCTACGAGCAGTACTTC
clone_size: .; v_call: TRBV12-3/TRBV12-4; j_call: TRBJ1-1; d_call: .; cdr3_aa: CASRQQLNTEAFF; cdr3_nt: TGTGCCAGCAGGCAACAGCTGAACACTGAAGCTTTCTTT
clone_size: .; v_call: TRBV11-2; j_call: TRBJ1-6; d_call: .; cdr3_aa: CASSFPGRDSPLHF; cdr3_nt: TGTGCCAGCAGCTTTCCCGGCCGGGATTCACCCCTCCACTTT
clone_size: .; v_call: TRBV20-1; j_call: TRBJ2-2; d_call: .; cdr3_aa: CSARRDFNTGELFF; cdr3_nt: TGCAGTGCTAGAAGGGACTTCAACACCGGGGAGCTGTTTTTT
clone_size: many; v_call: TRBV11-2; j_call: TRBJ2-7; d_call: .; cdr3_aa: CASSSTQLEQYF; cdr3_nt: TGTGCCAGCAGCTCGACCCAACTCGAGCAGTACTTC
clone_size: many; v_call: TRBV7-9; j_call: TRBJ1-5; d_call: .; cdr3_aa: CASSAQDQPQHF; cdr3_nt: TGTGCCAGCAGCGCACAGGATCAGCCCCAGCATTTT
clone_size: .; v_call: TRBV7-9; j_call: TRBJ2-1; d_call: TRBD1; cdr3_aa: CASSIDRGQNVDEQFF; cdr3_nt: TGTGCCAGCAGCATAGACAGGGGGCAAAATGTGGATGAGCAGTTCTTC
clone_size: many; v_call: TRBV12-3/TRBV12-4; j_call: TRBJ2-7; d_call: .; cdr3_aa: CASGPWFDEQYF; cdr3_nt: TGTGCCAGCGGACCATGGTTTGACGAGCAGTACTTC
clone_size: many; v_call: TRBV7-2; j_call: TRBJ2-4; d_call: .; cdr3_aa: CASSLDATIQYF; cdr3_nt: TGTGCCAGCAGCTTAGACGCAACCATTCAGTACTTC
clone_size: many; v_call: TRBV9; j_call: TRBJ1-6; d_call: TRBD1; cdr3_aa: CASSFTGQGLPLHF; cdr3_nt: TGTGCCAGCTCATTCACCGGACAGGGACTTCCCCTCCACTTT
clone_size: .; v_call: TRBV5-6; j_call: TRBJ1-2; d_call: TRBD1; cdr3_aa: CASSRGQSQARYGYTF; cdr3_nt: TGTGCCAGCAGCCGGGGACAGTCTCAGGCAAGATATGGCTACACCTTC
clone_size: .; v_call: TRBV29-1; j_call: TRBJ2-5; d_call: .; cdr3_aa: CSGSSKGQETQYF; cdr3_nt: TGCAGCGGCTCTTCGAAGGGACAAGAGACCCAGTACTTC
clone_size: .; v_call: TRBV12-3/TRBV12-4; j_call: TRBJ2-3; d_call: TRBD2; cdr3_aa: CASSTGTSLDTQYF; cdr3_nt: TGTGCCAGCAGTACCGGGACTAGCCTTGATACGCAGTATTTT
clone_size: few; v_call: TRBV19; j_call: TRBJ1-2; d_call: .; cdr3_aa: CASSILERNYGYTF; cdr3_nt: TGTGCCAGTAGTATTTTGGAACGGAACTATGGCTACACCTTC
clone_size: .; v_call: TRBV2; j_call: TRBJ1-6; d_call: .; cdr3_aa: CASSERMWNSPLHF; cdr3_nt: TGTGCCAGCAGTGAACGGATGTGGAATTCACCCCTCCACTTT
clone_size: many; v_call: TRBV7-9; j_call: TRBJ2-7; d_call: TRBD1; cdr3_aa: CASSSLGDRVSYEQYF; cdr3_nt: TGTGCCAGCAGCTCATTGGGGGACAGAGTCTCCTACGAGCAGTACTTC
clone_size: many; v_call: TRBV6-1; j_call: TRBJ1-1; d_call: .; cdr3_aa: CASSELRGGNTEAFF; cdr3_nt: TGTGCCAGCAGTGAACTCCGGGGTGGAAACACTGAAGCTTTCTTT
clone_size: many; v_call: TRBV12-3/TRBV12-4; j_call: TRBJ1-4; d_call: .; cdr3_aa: CASSLGDLDEKLFF; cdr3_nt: TGTGCCAGCAGTTTAGGGGACTTGGATGAAAAACTGTTTTTT
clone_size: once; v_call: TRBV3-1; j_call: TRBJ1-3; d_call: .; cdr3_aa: CASSQVWNSGNTIYF; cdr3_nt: TGTGCCAGCAGCCAAGTTTGGAACTCTGGAAACACCATATATTTT
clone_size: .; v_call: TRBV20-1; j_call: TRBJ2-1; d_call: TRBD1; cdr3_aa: CSARDRQGVWNEQFF; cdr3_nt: TGCAGTGCTAGAGATCGACAGGGAGTATGGAATGAGCAGTTCTTC
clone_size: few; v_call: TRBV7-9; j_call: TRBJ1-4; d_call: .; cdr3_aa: CASSLAGSNEKLFF; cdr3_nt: TGTGCCAGCAGCTTAGCTGGGTCTAATGAAAAACTGTTTTTT
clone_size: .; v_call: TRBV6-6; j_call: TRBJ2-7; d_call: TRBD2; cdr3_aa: CASSYSAGRAREQYF; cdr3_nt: TGTGCCAGCAGTTACTCTGCAGGGAGGGCGCGCGAGCAGTACTTC
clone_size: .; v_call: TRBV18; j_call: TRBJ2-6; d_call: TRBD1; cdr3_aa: CASSQSQGAGGANVLTF; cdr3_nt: TGTGCCAGCTCACAAAGTCAGGGGGCTGGTGGGGCCAACGTCCTGACTTTC
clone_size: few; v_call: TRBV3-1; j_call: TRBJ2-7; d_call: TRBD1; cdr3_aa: CASSSRQGLGEQYF; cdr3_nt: TGTGCCAGCAGCTCTCGACAGGGATTGGGTGAGCAGTACTTC
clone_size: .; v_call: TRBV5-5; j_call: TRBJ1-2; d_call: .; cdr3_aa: CASSPGDRPYGYTF; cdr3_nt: TGTGCCAGCAGCCCGGGGGACCGACCCTATGGCTACACCTTC
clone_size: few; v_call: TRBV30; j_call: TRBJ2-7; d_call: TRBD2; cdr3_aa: CAWVASGAYEQYF; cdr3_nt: TGTGCCTGGGTAGCTAGCGGGGCCTACGAGCAGTACTTC
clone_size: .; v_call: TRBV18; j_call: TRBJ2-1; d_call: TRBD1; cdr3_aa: CASSPRTGLYNEQFF; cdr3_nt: TGTGCCAGCTCACCTCGGACAGGGTTGTACAATGAGCAGTTCTTC
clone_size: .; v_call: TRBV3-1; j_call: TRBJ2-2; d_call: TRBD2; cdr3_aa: CASQGLESGELFF; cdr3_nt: TGTGCCAGCCAGGGACTAGAGTCTGGGGAGCTGTTTTTT
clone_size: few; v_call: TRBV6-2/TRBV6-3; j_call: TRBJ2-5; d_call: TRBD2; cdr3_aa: CASSYSAGGETQYF; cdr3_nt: TGTGCCAGCAGTTACTCTGCGGGGGGAGAGACCCAGTACTTC
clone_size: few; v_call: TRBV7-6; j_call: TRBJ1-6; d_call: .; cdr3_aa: CASSLQVNYNSPLHF; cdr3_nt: TGTGCCAGCAGCTTACAGGTGAACTATAATTCACCCCTCCACTTT
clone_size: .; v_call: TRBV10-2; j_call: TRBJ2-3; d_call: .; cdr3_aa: CASSRQDTQYF; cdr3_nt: TGCGCCAGCAGTAGGCAAGATACGCAGTATTTT
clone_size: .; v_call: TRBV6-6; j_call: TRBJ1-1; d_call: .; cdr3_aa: CASRVGMNTEAFF; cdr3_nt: TGTGCCAGCAGGGTAGGAATGAACACTGAAGCTTTCTTT
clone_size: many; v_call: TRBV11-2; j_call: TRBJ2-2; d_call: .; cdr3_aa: CASSSYRGGFNTGELFF; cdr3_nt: TGTGCCAGCAGCTCTTATCGGGGAGGATTTAACACCGGGGAGCTGTTTTTT
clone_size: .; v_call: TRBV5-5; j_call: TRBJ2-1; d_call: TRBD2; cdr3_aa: CASSFRKTSGLLQFF; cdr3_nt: TGTGCCAGCAGCTTCCGTAAGACTAGCGGCCTCCTACAGTTCTTC